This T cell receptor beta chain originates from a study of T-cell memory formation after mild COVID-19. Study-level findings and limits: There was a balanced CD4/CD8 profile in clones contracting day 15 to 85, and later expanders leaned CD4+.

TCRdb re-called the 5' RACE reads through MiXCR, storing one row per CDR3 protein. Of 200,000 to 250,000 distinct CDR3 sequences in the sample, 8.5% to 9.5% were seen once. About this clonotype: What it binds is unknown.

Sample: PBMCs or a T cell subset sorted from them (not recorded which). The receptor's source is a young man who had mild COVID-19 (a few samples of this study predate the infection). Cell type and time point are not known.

CDR3 DNA sequence: TGTGCCAGCAGCCAAGACACCGCGAACACCGGGGAGCTGTTTTTT. This codes for CASSQDTANTGELFF. V gene TRBV9 combines with J gene TRBJ2-2; no reliable D call. Trimming pared 4 bases from V and 0 bases from J, leaving 10 bases between. The germline CDR1 and CDR2 sequences are SGDLS and YYNGEE. There are 15 residues in the CDR3. Using reference TRBV9 and TRBJ2-2 for the parts outside the CDR3, the full variable domain is DSGVTQTPKHLITATGQRVTLRCSPRSGDLSVYWYQQSLDQGLQFLIQYYNGEERAKGNILERFSAQQFPDLHSELNLSSLELGDSALYFCASSQDTANTGELFFGEGSRLTVL.